A single sample is the source of the 16 T cell receptor beta chains below, sequenced in a study of blood T cell repertoires in COVID-19. The data were produced by immunoSEQ multiplex PCR, yet TCRdb's version contains in-frame clones alone and is incomplete. The sample lists roughly 160,000 clones, roughly 87% seen once, with just under 4% in the top ten. Sequenced sample: peripheral blood. Receptors were obtained from a woman aged 60-75 years who had recovered from COVID-19.

This clone was recorded once. This chain joins TRBV7-7 and TRBJ2-5, with D possibly being TRBD2 (6 bases). This CDR3 is built from 15 residues. With 5 bases removed from V and 2 bases from J, the gap between germline ends came to 15 bases. CDR1 and CDR2 from the germline V gene are SSHAT and FNYEAQ (reference sequence). CDR3 amino acids: CASSALGLIQETQYF. CDR3 in DNA: TGTGCCAGCAGCGCACTGGGACTGATTCAAGAGACCCAGTACTTC.

The rearrangement joins TRBV7-2 to TRBJ2-3, with 11 bases aligning to TRBD2. This CDR3 comprises 17 residues. Per the germline V gene, CDR1 is SGHTA and CDR2 is FQGNSA. Losses at the gene ends were 0 bases for V and 5 bases for J; bases not matched to a gene: 7. In DNA form, the CDR3 reads TGTGCCAGCAGCTTAGCCACTAGCGGGGGAAAGGGAGATACGCAGTATTTT. Encoded protein: CASSLATSGGKGDTQYF.

This clone was seen once. This sequence joins TRBV11-2 and TRBJ1-2; the match to TRBD1 covers 10 bases. Germline CDR1 and CDR2: SGHAT and FQNNGV. This CDR3 region has 12 residues. V shed 10 bases and J 8 bases; nucleotides not matched to a gene: 7. CDR3: CATGQGGRGYTF. CDR3 coding DNA: TGTGCCACCGGACAGGGGGGACGAGGCTACACCTTC.

The rearrangement uses TRBV4-1 and TRBJ1-2; D possibly corresponds to TRBD1 (6 bases). Trimming cost V 1 base and J 8 bases, with 20 bases left between them. Per germline, CDR1 MGHRA and CDR2 YSYEKL. There are 16 residues in the CDR3. CDR3 protein: CASSQGIGTIVFGYTF. The CDR3 nucleotides read TGCGCCAGCAGCCAAGGGATCGGGACAATAGTTTTCGGCTACACCTTC.

This rearrangement joins TRBV5-1 to TRBJ2-5; unclear D gene. Trimming removed 0 bases from V and 2 bases from J, with 2 bases in between. The CDR3 has 12 residues. Germline V lookup: CDR1 SGHRS, CDR2 YFSETQ. The CDR3 loop is CASSLAQETQYF. The CDR3 region has the DNA TGCGCCAGCAGCTTGGCACAAGAGACCCAGTACTTC.

The chain recombines TRBV3-1 (or the pseudogene TRBV3-2) with TRBJ1-2; 9 bases match TRBD1. The V gene's germline CDR1 is LGHDT and CDR2 YNNKEL (reference sequence). The CDR3 has 17 residues. The trim removed 0 bases at V and 4 bases at J, leaving 9 bases unmatched. CDR3 nucleotides: TGTGCCAGCAGCCAAGACCGGGACAGGGCCTTCTTCTATGGCTACACCTTC. Translated: CASSQDRDRAFFYGYTF.

This sequence joins TRBV6-5 and TRBJ1-2; D is uncertain. From germline, CDR1 is MNHEY and CDR2 SVGAGI. Trimming took off 9 bases at V and 1 base at J, with 15 bases between the two ends. The CDR3 is made up of 14 amino acids. CDR3 coding DNA: TGTGCCAGTCTACAGTTCCGGGGTAACTATGGCTACACCTTC. This gives the protein CASLQFRGNYGYTF.

The chain carries TRBV6-1 and TRBJ1-5; D is ambiguous. Germline V gene data show CDR1 as MNHNS and CDR2 as SASEGT. Deletions cut 3 bases from V and 7 bases from J, with 7 bases between. CDR3 length equals 12 residues. CDR3 sequence reads: CASSDRRQPQHF. CDR3 coding DNA: TGTGCCAGCAGTGACCGCAGGCAGCCCCAGCATTTT.

The V gene is TRBV5-5, the J gene TRBJ1-5, with 9 positions matching TRBD1. CDR3 length: 13 amino acids. Germline CDR1 and CDR2: SGHKS and YYEKEE (reference sequence). V shed 2 bases, J shed 7 bases, and the junction held 1 base outside the gene matches. The CDR3 here is CASSLQGAQPQHF. DNA for the CDR3: TGTGCCAGCAGCTTACAGGGGGCACAGCCCCAGCATTTT.

The CDR3 DNA follows: TGTGCCAGCAGTACTAGACAGGGGAACTATGGCTACACCTTC. Translated, it gives CASSTRQGNYGYTF. The genes are TRBV28 and TRBJ1-2, with 8 nucleotides matching TRBD1. The germline V gene has CDR1 MDHEN and CDR2 SYDVKM. The CDR3 is 14 residues long. Trimming at V came to 5 bases and at J to 2 bases, leaving 4 bases not matched to a gene.

The chain recombines TRBV5-1 with TRBJ2-2, with 7 bases matching TRBD1. Germline trimming cut 0 bases from V and 4 bases from J; bases unmatched to any gene: 3. The CDR3 extends over 15 amino acids. Germline lookup yields CDR1 SGHRS and CDR2 YFSETQ. CDR3 amino acids: CASSLGGQRTGELFF. CDR3 nucleotide sequence: TGCGCCAGCAGCTTGGGGGGACAGCGCACCGGGGAGCTGTTTTTT.

The rearrangement links TRBV30 to TRBJ1-4; the D gene is possibly TRBD1 (5 bases). V lost 2 bases and J lost 3, with 13 bases in between. The germline V gene encodes CDR1 GTSNPN and CDR2 SVGIG (reference sequence). The CDR3 runs to 15 residues. The CDR3 DNA follows: TGTGCCTGGAGTCCCCCGGGGGGTGCTAATGAAAAACTGTTTTTT. This sequence encodes CAWSPPGGANEKLFF.

This clone was detected only once. V is TRBV7-2 and J is TRBJ2-1; a weak D match, TRBD1 (7 bases). The germline V gene has CDR1 SGHTA and CDR2 FQGNSA. The CDR3 runs 15 residues. V gave up 4 bases and J gave up 2 bases, with 12 bases separating them. The CDR3: CASSSTGRTYNEQFF. The CDR3 DNA follows: TGTGCCAGCAGCTCGACAGGGAGGACCTACAATGAGCAGTTCTTC.

The gene calls are TRBV11-2 and TRBJ2-7; TRBD2 might be the D (6 bases). Looked up from germline, CDR1 is SGHAT and CDR2 is FQNNGV. The CDR3 totals 16 residues. Trimming stripped 5 bases from V and 0 bases from J, with 17 bases between. The CDR3 sequence: CASSPIGGASSYEQYF. CDR3 bases: TGTGCCAGCAGCCCCATCGGGGGAGCGAGCTCCTACGAGCAGTACTTC. Combining the CDR3 with reference TRBV11-2 and TRBJ2-7 gives the whole variable domain EAGVAQSPRYKIIEKRQSVAFWCNPISGHATLYWYQQILGQGPKLLIQFQNNGVVDDSQLPKDRFSAERLKGVDSTLKIQPAKLEDSAVYLCASSPIGGASSYEQYFGPGTRLTVT.

V is TRBV2 and J is TRBJ1-4, with no clear D. Trimming shortened V by 4 bases and J by 8 bases, and 14 bases separated the two germline ends. Germline assignment: CDR1 SNHLY and CDR2 FYNNEI. This CDR3 has 14 residues. The CDR3 region has the DNA TGTGCCAGCAGTGTTCAAGTCGGAGGAGAAAAACTGTTTTTT. This sequence encodes CASSVQVGGEKLFF.

The rearrangement joins TRBV19 to TRBJ2-7, with unresolved D. Per the germline V gene, CDR1 is LNHDA and CDR2 is SQIVND (reference sequence). This CDR3 has 14 residues. Trimming stripped 3 bases from V and 2 bases from J, with 11 bases between. The CDR3 protein is CASSIQTSTYEQYF. The CDR3 DNA is TGTGCCAGTAGTATCCAAACATCAACCTACGAGCAGTACTTC.